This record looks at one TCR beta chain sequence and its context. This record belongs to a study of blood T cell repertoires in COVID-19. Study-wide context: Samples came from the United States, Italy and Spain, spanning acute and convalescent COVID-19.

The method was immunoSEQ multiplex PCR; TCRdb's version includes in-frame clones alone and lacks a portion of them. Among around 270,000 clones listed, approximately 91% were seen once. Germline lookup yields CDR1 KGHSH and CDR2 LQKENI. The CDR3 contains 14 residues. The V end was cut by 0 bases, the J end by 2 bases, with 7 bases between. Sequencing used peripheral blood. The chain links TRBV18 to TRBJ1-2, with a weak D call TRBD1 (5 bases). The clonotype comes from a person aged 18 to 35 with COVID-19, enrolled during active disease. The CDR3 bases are TGTGCCAGCTCACCACCTAACAGGAACTATGGCTACACCTTC. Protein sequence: CASSPPNRNYGYTF.